This TCR beta chain was sequenced for a study of cytomegalovirus exposure and HLA in healthy donors. Study context: Membership in the Caucasian-associated ancestry cluster was found for 81% of fewer than 450 genotyped donors. Findings of the study overall: The records held CMV serostatus as the only immune exposure information.

About this clone: Its antigen is still unknown.

PCR used 60 Vbeta primers and 13 Jbeta primers. Per the study methods: A later analysis tallied about 80 million unique TCR beta chains, 10 million to 12 million of them shared. Sequencing was performed with immunoSEQ multiplex PCR; in TCRdb, only in-frame clones are kept and a portion is missing. D and trimming come from the DNA, and the V and J calls and clone size come from that table. The table shows approximately 130,000 clones, with roughly three fifths occurring only once. Germline V gene sequence: CDR1 GTSNPN, CDR2 SVGIG (reference sequence). Trimming cost V 2 bases and J 3 bases; bases outside gene matches: 3. The CDR3 consists of 14 residues.

Sequencing input: PBMCs. This TCR derives from a woman aged 40 to 50 in good health and CMV-seronegative. This chain connects TRBV30 to TRBJ2-1; 8 positions agree with TRBD2. CDR3 in DNA: TGTGCCTGGAGTTTTAGCGGGGACTACAATGAGCAGTTCTTC. It encodes CAWSFSGDYNEQFF.